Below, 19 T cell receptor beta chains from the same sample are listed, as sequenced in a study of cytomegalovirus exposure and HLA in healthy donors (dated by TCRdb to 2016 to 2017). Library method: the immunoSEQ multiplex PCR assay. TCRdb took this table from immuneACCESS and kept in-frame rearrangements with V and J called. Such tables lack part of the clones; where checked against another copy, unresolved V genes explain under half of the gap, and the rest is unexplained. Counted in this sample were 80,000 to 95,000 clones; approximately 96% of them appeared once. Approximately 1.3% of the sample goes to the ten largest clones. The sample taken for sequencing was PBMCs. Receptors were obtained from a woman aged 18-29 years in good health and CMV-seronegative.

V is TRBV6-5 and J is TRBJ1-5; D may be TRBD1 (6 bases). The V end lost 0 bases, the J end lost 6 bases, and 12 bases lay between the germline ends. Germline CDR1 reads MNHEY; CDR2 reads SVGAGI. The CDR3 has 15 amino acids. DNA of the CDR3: TGTGCCAGCAGTTACTCATCAGGGGTTAGTCAGCCCCAGCATTTT. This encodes CASSYSSGVSQPQHF.

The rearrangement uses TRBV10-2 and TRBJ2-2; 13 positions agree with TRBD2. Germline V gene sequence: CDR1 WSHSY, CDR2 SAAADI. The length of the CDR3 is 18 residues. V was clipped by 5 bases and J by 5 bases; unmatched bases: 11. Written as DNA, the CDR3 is TGCGCCAGCAGTCACCCCCTCACTAGCGGGAGGGATACCGGGGAGCTGTTTTTT. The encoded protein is CASSHPLTSGRDTGELFF.

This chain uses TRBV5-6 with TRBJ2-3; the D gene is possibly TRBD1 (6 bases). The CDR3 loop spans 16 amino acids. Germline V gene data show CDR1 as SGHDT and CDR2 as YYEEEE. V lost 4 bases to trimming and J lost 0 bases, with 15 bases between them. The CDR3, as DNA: TGTGCCAGCAGCCGATATTGGACAGTTAGCACAGATACGCAGTATTTT. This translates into CASSRYWTVSTDTQYF.

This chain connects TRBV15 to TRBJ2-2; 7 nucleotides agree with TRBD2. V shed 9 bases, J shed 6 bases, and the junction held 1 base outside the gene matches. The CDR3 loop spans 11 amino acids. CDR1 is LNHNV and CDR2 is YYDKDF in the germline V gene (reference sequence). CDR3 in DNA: TGTGCCACGGGGGGGGCCGGGGAGCTGTTTTTT. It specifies CATGGAGELFF.

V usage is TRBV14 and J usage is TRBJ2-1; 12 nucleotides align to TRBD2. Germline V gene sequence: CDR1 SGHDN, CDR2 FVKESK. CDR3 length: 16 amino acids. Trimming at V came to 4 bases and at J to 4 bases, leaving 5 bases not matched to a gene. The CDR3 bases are TGTGCCAGCAGCCTCGAAGGGACTAGCGGGTACAATGAGCAGTTCTTC. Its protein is CASSLEGTSGYNEQFF.

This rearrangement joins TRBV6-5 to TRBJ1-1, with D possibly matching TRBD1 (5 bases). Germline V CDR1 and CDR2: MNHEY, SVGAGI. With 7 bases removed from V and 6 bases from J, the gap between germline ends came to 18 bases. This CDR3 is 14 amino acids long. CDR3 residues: CASTADSLWAEAFF. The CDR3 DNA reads TGTGCCAGCACAGCCGACAGCCTGTGGGCTGAAGCTTTCTTT.

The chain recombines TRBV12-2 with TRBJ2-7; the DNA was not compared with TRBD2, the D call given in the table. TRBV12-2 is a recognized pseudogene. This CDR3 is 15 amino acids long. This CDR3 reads CASRFIGLASVEQYF. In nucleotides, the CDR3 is TGTGCAAGTCGCTTTATTGGACTAGCATCGGTTGAGCAGTACTTC.

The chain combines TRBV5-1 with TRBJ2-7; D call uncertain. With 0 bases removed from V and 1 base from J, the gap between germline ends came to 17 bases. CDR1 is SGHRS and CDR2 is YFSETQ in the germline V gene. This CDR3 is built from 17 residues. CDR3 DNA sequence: TGCGCCAGCAGCTTGGCGTCTAGGTCCAGTGGGTCCTACGAGCAGTACTTC. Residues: CASSLASRSSGSYEQYF.

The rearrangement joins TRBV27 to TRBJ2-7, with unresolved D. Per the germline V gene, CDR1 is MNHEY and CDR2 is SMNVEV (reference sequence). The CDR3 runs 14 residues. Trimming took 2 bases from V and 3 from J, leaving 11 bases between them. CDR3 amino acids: CASSLIPNGYEQYF. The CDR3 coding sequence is TGTGCCAGCAGTTTAATCCCGAACGGCTACGAGCAGTACTTC.

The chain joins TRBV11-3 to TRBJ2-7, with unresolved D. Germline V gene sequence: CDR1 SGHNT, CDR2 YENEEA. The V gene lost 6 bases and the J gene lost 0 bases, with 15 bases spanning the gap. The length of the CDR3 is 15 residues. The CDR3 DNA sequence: TGTGCCAGCAGAACAACAGTCCTTAACTCCTACGAGCAGTACTTC. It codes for CASRTTVLNSYEQYF.

CDR3 in DNA: TGTGCCAGCAGCTTCACAGGGCATACTGAAGCTTTCTTT. Protein sequence: CASSFTGHTEAFF. The chain links TRBV11-2 to TRBJ1-1; a possible D gene is TRBD1 (6 bases). Per the germline V gene, CDR1 is SGHAT and CDR2 is FQNNGV. Deletions cut 3 bases from V and 5 bases from J, with 10 bases between. The CDR3 contains 13 residues.

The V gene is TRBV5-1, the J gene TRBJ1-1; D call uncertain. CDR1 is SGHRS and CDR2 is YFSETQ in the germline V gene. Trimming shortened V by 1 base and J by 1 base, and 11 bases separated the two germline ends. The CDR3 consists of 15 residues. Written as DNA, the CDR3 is TGCGCCAGCAGCTTGTTCGTTCGGGAGAACACTGAAGCTTTCTTT. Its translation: CASSLFVRENTEAFF.

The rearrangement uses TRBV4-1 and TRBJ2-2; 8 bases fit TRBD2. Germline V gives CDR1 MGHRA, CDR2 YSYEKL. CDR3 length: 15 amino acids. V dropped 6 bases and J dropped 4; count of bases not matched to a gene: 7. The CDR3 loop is CASSGASGPTGELFF. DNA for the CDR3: TGCGCCAGCAGTGGTGCTAGCGGGCCCACCGGGGAGCTGTTTTTT.

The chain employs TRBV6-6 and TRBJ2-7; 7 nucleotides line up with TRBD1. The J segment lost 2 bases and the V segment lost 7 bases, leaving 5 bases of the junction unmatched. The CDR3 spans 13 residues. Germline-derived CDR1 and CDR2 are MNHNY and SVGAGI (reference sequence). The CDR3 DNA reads TGTGCCAGCAAACCGGGACAGACCTACGAGCAGTACTTC. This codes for CASKPGQTYEQYF.

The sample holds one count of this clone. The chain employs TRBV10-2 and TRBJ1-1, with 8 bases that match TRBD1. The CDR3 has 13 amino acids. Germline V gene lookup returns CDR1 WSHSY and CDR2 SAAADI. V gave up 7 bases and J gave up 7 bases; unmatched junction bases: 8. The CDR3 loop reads CASTSGGLVEAFF. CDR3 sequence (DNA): TGCGCCAGCACTTCAGGGGGCCTCGTTGAAGCTTTCTTT.

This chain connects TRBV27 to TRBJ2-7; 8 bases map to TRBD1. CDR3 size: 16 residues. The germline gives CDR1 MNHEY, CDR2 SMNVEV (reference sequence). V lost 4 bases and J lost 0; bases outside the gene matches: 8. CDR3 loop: CASSSGTGSSSYEQYF. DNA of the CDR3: TGTGCCAGCAGTTCCGGGACAGGTTCGAGCTCCTACGAGCAGTACTTC.

CDR3 residues: CSVTGTKDYEQYF. As DNA, the CDR3 is TGCAGCGTCACCGGGACAAAGGACTACGAGCAGTACTTC. The V call is TRBV29-1, the J call TRBJ2-7; weak D call: TRBD1 (6 bases). The V end was cut by 6 bases, the J end by 3 bases, with 15 bases between. Germline V gives CDR1 SQVTM, CDR2 ANQGSEA. The CDR3 runs 13 residues.

CDR3 DNA sequence: TGTGCCAGCACCCAACACCTTGGGGGCGCCAAAAACATTCAGTACTTC. This sequence encodes CASTQHLGGAKNIQYF. The chain links TRBV13 to TRBJ2-4, with D perhaps matching TRBD1 (6 bases). V lost 7 bases and J lost 1, with 17 bases in between. In germline, CDR1 is PRHDT, CDR2 FYEKMQ (reference sequence). CDR3 length: 16 amino acids.

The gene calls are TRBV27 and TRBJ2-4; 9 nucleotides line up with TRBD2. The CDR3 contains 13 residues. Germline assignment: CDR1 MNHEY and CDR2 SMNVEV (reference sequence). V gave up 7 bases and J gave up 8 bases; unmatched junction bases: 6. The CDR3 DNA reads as TGTGCCAGCATATGGGAGCGGGAGGACATTCAGTACTTC. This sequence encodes CASIWEREDIQYF.